This is a list of T cell receptor beta chains from one sample in a study of blood T cell repertoires in COVID-19. The method was immunoSEQ multiplex PCR; TCRdb's version includes in-frame clones alone and lacks a portion of them. The sample holds 210,000 or so clones, 80% seen once. Sequencing was done on a sample of peripheral blood. These receptors were obtained from a human donor in a cohort sampled during active COVID-19. Both conserved end residues are part of each CDR3. Fields, in order: CDR3 protein, CDR3 DNA, D gene, clone size, V gene, J gene. The D gene is left open where the match is weak. Only some rows state a clone size, as once, few, many or a class for expanded clones.

CASSLASGSLYNEQFF	TGTGCCAGCAGCTTAGCTAGCGGGAGCCTTTACAATGAGCAGTTCTTC	TRBD2	.	TRBV7-9	TRBJ2-1
CASSLLAPRGEQYF	TGTGCCAGCAGCTTGCTCGCCCCCCGGGGCGAGCAGTACTTC	.	once	TRBV5-4	TRBJ2-7
CASSNPGQSAYEQYF	TGTGCCAGTAGTAACCCGGGACAGAGCGCCTACGAGCAGTACTTC	TRBD1	.	TRBV19	TRBJ2-7
CASSSSSGTWTSGHLYEQYF	TGTGCCAGCAGTTCATCCTCCGGGACATGGACTAGCGGCCACCTTTACGAGCAGTACTTC	TRBD2	.	TRBV27	TRBJ2-7
CAWSRGRGLGDTQYF	TGTGCCTGGAGTAGGGGGCGGGGTTTGGGAGATACGCAGTATTTT	.	.	TRBV30	TRBJ2-3
CASSISPGTGLYEQYF	TGTGCCAGTAGTATTTCCCCCGGGACAGGACTTTACGAGCAGTACTTC	TRBD1	.	TRBV19	TRBJ2-7
CASSYRQGASQETQYF	TGTGCCAGCAGTTACAGACAGGGGGCGAGTCAAGAGACCCAGTACTTC	TRBD1	few	TRBV6-2/TRBV6-3	TRBJ2-5
CASSQDRGATQYF	TGCGCCAGCAGCCAGGACAGGGGGGCTACCCAGTACTTC	TRBD1	.	TRBV5-1	TRBJ2-5
CASSPRQGKGNTEAFF	TGTGCCAGCAGCCCTCGACAGGGGAAGGGGAACACTGAAGCTTTCTTT	TRBD1	few	TRBV4-2	TRBJ1-1
CASTPDERRYEQYF	TGTGCCAGCACCCCCGACGAGCGACGTTACGAGCAGTACTTC	.	.	TRBV7-2	TRBJ2-7
CASSPRGGTEAFF	TGTGCCAGCAGTCCCCGGGGGGGCACTGAAGCTTTCTTT	.	.	TRBV7-9	TRBJ1-1
CSGLGEGEKLFF	TGCAGCGGGCTAGGGGAGGGAGAAAAACTGTTTTTT	.	few	TRBV29-1	TRBJ1-4
CASSSTGNLDGYTF	TGTGCCAGCAGTTCCACAGGCAACCTCGATGGCTACACCTTC	.	.	TRBV27	TRBJ1-2
CASTPAGVGEQYF	TGTGCCAGCACCCCAGCGGGAGTAGGCGAGCAGTACTTC	TRBD2	once	TRBV9	TRBJ2-7
CAWSFIVSTDTQYF	TGTGCCTGGAGTTTTATCGTCAGCACAGATACGCAGTATTTT	.	once	TRBV30	TRBJ2-3
CASRPTRQDPMNTEAFF	TGTGCCAGCAGGCCAACCCGACAGGACCCCATGAACACTGAAGCTTTCTTT	.	.	TRBV28	TRBJ1-1
CASSWGQVSREQYF	TGCGCCAGCAGCTGGGGACAGGTTTCCCGGGAGCAGTACTTC	TRBD1	.	TRBV5-1	TRBJ2-7
CASSQDLARVYGYTF	TGTGCCAGCAGCCAAGATCTTGCCAGGGTCTATGGCTACACCTTC	.	.	TRBV4-2	TRBJ1-2
CASGAGGYTF	TGTGCCAGCGGGGCGGGGGGCTACACCTTC	.	.	TRBV6-6	TRBJ1-2
CASSLALRPGQGRRNYGYTF	TGTGCCAGCAGCTTAGCGCTAAGACCGGGACAGGGGAGGAGAAACTATGGCTACACCTTC	TRBD1	.	TRBV7-8	TRBJ1-2
CASSLAGQGTDTQYF	TGCGCCAGCAGCTTGGCCGGACAGGGAACAGATACGCAGTATTTT	TRBD1	.	TRBV5-1	TRBJ2-3
CASSLKSSSYEQYF	TGTGCCAGCAGTTTAAAAAGTAGCTCCTACGAGCAGTACTTC	.	.	TRBV27	TRBJ2-7
CASSYSGLAGDEQYF	TGTGCCAGCAGTTACTCCGGACTAGCGGGAGACGAGCAGTACTTC	TRBD2	.	TRBV6-5	TRBJ2-7
CASSLGPLQGSSYEQYF	TGTGCCAGCAGTTTAGGCCCTCTACAGGGCTCTTCCTACGAGCAGTACTTC	.	.	TRBV27	TRBJ2-7
CASSLVGGVYGYTF	TGTGCCAGCAGCTTAGTAGGGGGTGTTTATGGCTACACCTTC	.	.	TRBV7-2	TRBJ1-2
CASRRTGGVLSQHF	TGTGCCAGCAGACGAACAGGGGGGGTTTTGTCCCAGCATTTT	TRBD1	.	TRBV6-5	TRBJ1-5
CASSQDSGGSNYEQYF	TGTGCCAGCAGCCAAGATTCAGGAGGGAGCAACTACGAGCAGTACTTC	.	once	TRBV4-2	TRBJ2-7
CASSTRGNTGELFF	TGTGCCAGTAGTACGCGGGGGAACACCGGGGAGCTGTTTTTT	.	few	TRBV19	TRBJ2-2
CASGTGLNEKLFF	TGTGCCAGTGGGACAGGCCTAAATGAAAAACTGTTTTTT	TRBD1	once	TRBV19	TRBJ1-4
CSAGTGEGETQYF	TGCAGCGCAGGAACAGGGGAAGGAGAGACCCAGTACTTC	TRBD1	once	TRBV29-1	TRBJ2-5
CASSYRGTGANVLTF	TGTGCCAGCAGTTACCGGGGAACTGGGGCCAACGTCCTGACTTTC	.	.	TRBV6-6	TRBJ2-6
CAWSGTYRGRGNTIYF	TGTGCCTGGAGCGGGACTTACCGAGGGCGTGGAAACACCATATATTTT	.	.	TRBV30	TRBJ1-3
CASSNPGLLSSYNEQFF	TGTGCCAGTAGTAATCCGGGACTCCTTAGCTCCTACAATGAGCAGTTCTTC	.	.	TRBV19	TRBJ2-1
CASSLISRRTGDHPEAFF	TGTGCCAGCAGCTTAATTTCGCGTCGGACAGGGGATCATCCTGAAGCTTTCTTT	TRBD1	.	TRBV7-8	TRBJ1-1
CASSYSGLTRGTQYF	TGTGCCAGCAGTTACTCCGGCCTCACCAGGGGTACGCAGTATTTT	.	.	TRBV6-6	TRBJ2-3
CASSVGAGQGGNTIYF	TGTGCCAGCAGCGTGGGCGCTGGGCAGGGGGGAAACACCATATATTTT	.	.	TRBV9	TRBJ1-3